This entry lists 9 T cell receptor beta chains sequenced from one sample in a study of T cell responses to AZD1222 COVID-19 vaccine. TCRdb's copy holds only in-frame clones and misses some; the assay was immunoSEQ multiplex PCR. The sample yields some 120,000 clones, about nine tenths seen once. Material: peripheral blood, obtained on day 0 of AZD1222 vaccination. These receptor sequences come from an adult in good health.

The rearrangement links TRBV7-2 to TRBJ2-5; 12 nucleotides align to TRBD2. CDR1 SGHTA and CDR2 FQGNSA come from the germline V gene. This CDR3 has 16 amino acids. V dropped 4 bases and J dropped 2; count of bases not matched to a gene: 5. CDR3 DNA: TGTGCCAGCAGCTCTGGACTAGCGGGGCTACAAGAGACCCAGTACTTC. This codes for CASSSGLAGLQETQYF.

This chain joins TRBV5-4 and TRBJ1-4; possibly TRBD1 for D (6 bases). There are 17 residues in the CDR3. V was cut by 1 base and J by 0 bases, with 13 bases left in between. CDR1 is SGHNT, CDR2 YYREEE, per germline (reference sequence). The CDR3 coding sequence is TGTGCCAGCAGCTTGTTTGGGGGGGGCCCAACTAATGAAAAACTGTTTTTT. Translation: CASSLFGGGPTNEKLFF.

The V and J genes are TRBV7-2 and TRBJ1-2; D uncertain. CDR3 size: 14 residues. The ends were cut back, 1 base at V and 8 bases at J, with 14 bases in the middle. CDR1 and CDR2 (germline): SGHTA, FQGNSA. CDR3 in DNA: TGTGCCAGCAGCTTAGTTCTTCGCAGTGGAGGCTACACCTTC. This codes for CASSLVLRSGGYTF.

This rearrangement joins TRBV7-9 to TRBJ1-1; possibly TRBD1 for D (6 bases). The CDR3 is made up of 15 amino acids. Trimming took 0 bases from V and 2 from J, leaving 10 bases between them. Germline CDR1 is SEHNR and CDR2 is FQNEAQ (reference sequence). The CDR3 bases are TGTGCCAGCAGCTTAGCGGGGGGCATTAACACTGAAGCTTTCTTT. This gives the protein CASSLAGGINTEAFF.

This rearrangement joins TRBV9 to TRBJ2-2; 8 nucleotides line up with TRBD1. The CDR3 is 16 amino acids. Trimming at V came to 0 bases and at J to 6 bases, leaving 7 bases not matched to a gene. The germline CDR1 and CDR2 sequences are SGDLS and YYNGEE. The CDR3 loop reads CASSVDVRGPAGELFF. CDR3 sequence (DNA): TGTGCCAGCAGCGTAGATGTCAGGGGGCCGGCCGGGGAGCTGTTTTTT.

This chain connects TRBV4-2 to TRBJ2-1; a weak D match, TRBD1 (5 bases). Germline V lookup: CDR1 LGHNA, CDR2 YNFKEQ. The CDR3 totals 15 residues. Deletions cut 3 bases from V and 6 bases from J, with 15 bases between. CDR3 loop: CASSQQGESGNEQFF. In nucleotides, the CDR3 is TGTGCCAGCAGCCAGCAGGGTGAATCGGGCAATGAGCAGTTCTTC.

This chain uses TRBV5-1 with TRBJ2-7, with D possibly being TRBD1 (6 bases). This CDR3 is built from 13 residues. V lost 4 bases and J lost 2, with 10 bases in between. The germline V gene has CDR1 SGHRS and CDR2 YFSETQ. The chain's CDR3 is CASSLWTAYEQYF. In DNA form, the CDR3 reads TGCGCCAGCAGCCTATGGACAGCCTACGAGCAGTACTTC.

This chain joins TRBV5-3 and TRBJ2-2, with 10 bases aligning to TRBD1. TRBV5-3 is reported as an ORF; its role is uncertain. V dropped 0 bases and J dropped 0; count of bases not matched to a gene: 2. The CDR3 consists of 17 residues. In DNA form, the CDR3 reads TGTGCCAGAAGCTTGGTAGGGACAGGGGCGAACACCGGGGAGCTGTTTTTT. As protein: CARSLVGTGANTGELFF.

V is TRBV3-1 (or the pseudogene TRBV3-2) and J is TRBJ1-2; 12 bases fit TRBD1. Unmatched junction bases numbered 7, after V lost 5 bases and J lost 6 bases. Germline V lookup: CDR1 LGHDT, CDR2 YNNKEL (reference sequence). The CDR3 runs 15 residues. The DNA for the CDR3 is TGTGCCAGCAGCTCGAGGGGACAGGGGGCCCATGGCTACACCTTC. Protein sequence: CASSSRGQGAHGYTF.